One and the same sample provided the 19 T cell receptor beta chains below, sequenced in a study of T cell repertoires in cytomegalovirus infection (dated by TCRdb to about 2019). TCRdb lists the instrument as Illumina HiSeq 1500. TCRdb cleaned the public reads at Q25 with fastp, built clones with MiXCR and kept in-frame beta chains. Each entry is one CDR3 protein sequence, shown with its most common DNA and genes. The table for this sample lists some 390,000 distinct CDR3 sequences; around a sixth of them were counted only once. Roughly 8.7% of the sample is in the top ten clones. Source material: PBMCs. The source is a human donor in good health (CMV status not recorded). Some clones in this sample may be carry-over from other donors' samples.

This clonotype appeared many times. The chain employs TRBV7-2 and TRBJ2-5, with TRBD2 matching 7 bases. Germline CDR1 and CDR2: SGHTA and FQGNSA. V shed 5 bases, J shed 5 bases, and the junction held 11 bases outside the gene matches. The CDR3 is made up of 15 amino acids. The CDR3: CASSLLGGNGETQYF. The CDR3, as DNA: TGTGCCAGCAGCCTGCTGGGAGGGAATGGGGAGACCCAGTACTTC. Looking up the rest from reference TRBV7-2 and TRBJ2-5 gives the full variable domain: GAGVSQSPSNKVTEKGKDVELRCDPISGHTALYWYRQSLGQGLEFLIYFQGNSAPDKSGLPSDRFSAERTGGSVSTLTIQRTQQEDSAVYLCASSLLGGNGETQYFGPGTRLLVL.

This clonotype was observed a handful of times. J is TRBJ2-1 and V is TRBV11-2, with a possible D match to TRBD2 (6 bases). V lost 4 bases, J lost 6 bases, and 16 bases lay in between. From germline, CDR1 is SGHAT and CDR2 FQNNGV. This CDR3 region has 15 residues. This chain's CDR3 is CASSSGGNRINEQFF. The CDR3 coding sequence is TGTGCCAGCAGCTCAGGCGGGAATCGTATCAATGAGCAGTTCTTC.

This sequence joins TRBV6-6 and TRBJ2-3; D is uncertain. The germline V and J ends were trimmed by 4 bases and 2 bases, with 10 bases remaining between them. This CDR3 has 14 residues. Germline V gives CDR1 MNHNY, CDR2 SVGAGI (reference sequence). The DNA of the CDR3 is TGTGCCAGCAGTTCCCGGACGAACACAGATACGCAGTATTTT. It translates to CASSSRTNTDTQYF.

J is TRBJ2-6 and V is TRBV11-2; D is undetermined. The germline V and J ends were trimmed by 5 bases and 0 bases, with 8 bases remaining between them. This CDR3 is 15 amino acids long. Per germline, CDR1 SGHAT and CDR2 FQNNGV. The CDR3 spells CASSPTPSGANVLTF. In DNA, the CDR3 is TGTGCCAGCAGCCCGACGCCCTCTGGGGCCAACGTCCTGACTTTC.

This clonotype was observed a single time. V gene TRBV27 combines with J gene TRBJ2-5, with a possible D match to TRBD1 (6 bases). Deletions cut 5 bases from V and 7 bases from J, with 14 bases between. Germline CDR1 reads MNHEY; CDR2 reads SMNVEV (reference sequence). This CDR3 spans 13 amino acids. DNA of the CDR3: TGTGCCAGCAGTCTTGGGGGCTGGGGGACCCAGTACTTC. This sequence encodes CASSLGGWGTQYF.

The chain joins TRBV14 to TRBJ2-5; the match to TRBD2 covers 8 bases. From germline, CDR1 is SGHDN and CDR2 FVKESK. V shed 5 bases and J 6 bases; nucleotides not matched to a gene: 8. This CDR3 is 14 amino acids long. DNA of the CDR3: TGTGCCAGCAGCGTCGGGGGGGCCTCAAAGACCCAGTACTTC. It yields the protein CASSVGGASKTQYF.

The sample holds a few counts of this clonotype. V is TRBV20-1 and J is TRBJ2-5; D gene uncertain. Germline CDR1 and CDR2: DFQATT and SNEGSKA (reference sequence). Trimming took 5 bases from V and 0 from J, leaving 13 bases between them. There are 14 residues in the CDR3. The CDR3 reads CSAARSAYQETQYF. In DNA form, the CDR3 reads TGCAGTGCTGCCCGGAGCGCGTACCAAGAGACCCAGTACTTC.

V gene TRBV7-6 combines with J gene TRBJ2-1; D is uncertain. The germline V gene encodes CDR1 SGHVS and CDR2 FNYEAQ. The V gene lost 1 base and the J gene lost 6 bases, with 19 bases spanning the gap. The CDR3 sequence is 17 residues long. Here the CDR3 DNA reads TGTGCCAGCAGCTTAGTGGGCGCTCCCCAACCCTTCAATGAGCAGTTCTTC. Its translation: CASSLVGAPQPFNEQFF. The full variable domain, rest sourced from reference TRBV7-6 and TRBJ2-1, is GAGVSQSPRYKVTKRGQDVALRCDPISGHVSLYWYRQALGQGPEFLTYFNYEAQQDKSGLPNDRFSAERPEGSISTLTIQRTEQRDSAMYRCASSLVGAPQPFNEQFFGPGTRLTVL.

This clonotype was counted many times. V is TRBV12-3 or TRBV12-4 and J is TRBJ2-3; unclear D gene. The V and J ends lost 3 bases and 1 base respectively, with 11 bases between them. This CDR3 has 15 amino acids. The CDR3: CASSLRGQRTDTQYF. CDR3 DNA: TGTGCCAGCAGTTTGAGAGGCCAACGCACAGATACGCAGTATTTT.

The J gene is TRBJ2-2, the V gene TRBV29-1; 7 bases line up with TRBD1. This CDR3 has 15 residues. Looked up from germline, CDR1 is SQVTM and CDR2 is ANQGSEA. After removal of 1 base from V and 3 bases from J, the junction contained 5 bases not matched to a gene. CDR3 loop: CSVEGPRGYTGELFF. Here the CDR3 DNA reads TGCAGCGTTGAAGGACCCAGGGGGTACACCGGGGAGCTGTTTTTT.

The chain is built from TRBV27 and TRBJ2-7; perhaps D is TRBD1 or TRBD2 (5 bases each). V dropped 6 bases and J dropped 3 bases, with 15 bases sitting between them. Looked up from germline, CDR1 is MNHEY and CDR2 is SMNVEV (reference sequence). The CDR3 is 14 residues long. CDR3 DNA sequence: TGTGCCAGCAGAAATTGGGACGACGACTACGAGCAGTACTTC. Its protein is CASRNWDDDYEQYF.

CDR3 DNA sequence: TGTGCCAGCAGCCAATATGAGCAAGAGACCCAGTACTTC. Its protein product is CASSQYEQETQYF. J is TRBJ2-5 and V is TRBV3-1; D ambiguous. Germline V lookup: CDR1 LGHDT, CDR2 YNNKEL (reference sequence). The CDR3 is 13 residues long. V dropped 2 bases and J dropped 2 bases, with 6 bases sitting between them.

This clonotype occurred many times. This rearrangement joins TRBV7-2 to TRBJ2-1; D not resolved. Trimming cost V 4 bases and J 5 bases, with 3 bases left between them. CDR3 length: 11 residues. CDR1 SGHTA and CDR2 FQGNSA come from the germline V gene. CDR3 sequence: CASSWHNEQFF. Written as DNA, the CDR3 is TGTGCCAGCAGCTGGCACAATGAGCAGTTCTTC.

This clonotype was seen at least ten times. The rearrangement joins TRBV7-8 to TRBJ2-3; D possibly corresponds to TRBD1 (5 bases). The CDR3 sequence is 14 residues long. V lost 1 base and J 6 bases, leaving 11 bases between the germline ends. Germline CDR1 and CDR2: SGHVS and FQNEAQ. CDR3 loop: CASSLGPQEDTQYF. DNA for the CDR3: TGTGCCAGCAGCTTAGGTCCACAGGAGGATACGCAGTATTTT.

This clonotype has more than one count but fewer than ten. J is TRBJ2-5 and V is TRBV18; 9 nucleotides align to TRBD1. Germline CDR1 is KGHSH and CDR2 is LQKENI. The V and J ends lost 3 bases and 0 bases, in that order; junction bases with no gene match: 2. The length of the CDR3 is 15 residues. This CDR3 reads CASSPRDRDQETQYF. For the CDR3, the DNA is TGTGCCAGCTCACCCAGGGACAGGGACCAAGAGACCCAGTACTTC.

V usage is TRBV20-1 and J usage is TRBJ1-1, with TRBD1 as a possible D gene (6 bases). The CDR3 is 12 residues long. Germline CDR1 and CDR2: DFQATT and SNEGSKA (reference sequence). V gave up 4 bases and J gave up 3 bases, with 9 bases separating them. CDR3 nucleotides: TGCAGTGCTAAGAGGGGGGACACTGAAGCTTTCTTT. It translates to CSAKRGDTEAFF.

This clonotype has at least ten counts. The rearrangement uses TRBV7-2 and TRBJ2-4, with 8 bases matching TRBD1. This CDR3 spans 13 amino acids. The ends lost 5 bases at V and 8 bases at J; junction bases unmatched: 5. Germline V gene sequence: CDR1 SGHTA, CDR2 FQGNSA. CDR3 DNA sequence: TGTGCCAGCAGCCAAGGACAGGGAGACATTCAGTACTTC. This gives the protein CASSQGQGDIQYF.

Ten or more counts support this clonotype. The chain joins TRBV11-2 to TRBJ2-2; D perhaps matches TRBD1 (6 bases). The CDR3 runs to 16 residues. CDR1 and CDR2 from the germline V gene are SGHAT and FQNNGV. Trimming removed 5 bases at V and 1 base at J, with 14 bases between. In DNA, the CDR3 is TGTGCCAGCAGCGGTTTTAGGGGGAGGAACACCGGGGAGCTGTTTTTT. This gives the protein CASSGFRGRNTGELFF.

The V gene is TRBV2, the J gene TRBJ2-7; tentatively, D is TRBD1 (5 bases). The CDR3 length is 16 residues. V was cut by 9 bases and J by 2 bases, with 23 bases left in between. CDR1 is SNHLY, CDR2 FYNNEI, per germline. The CDR3: CASQILQAYPAYEQYF. As DNA, the CDR3 is TGTGCCAGTCAGATCTTACAGGCATACCCGGCCTACGAGCAGTACTTC.